One sample yielded the 14 T cell receptor beta chains listed below, sequenced in a study of human T cells and chemical hapten exposure. Specified time point: pre-sensitization, week 0. Treatment specified: therapeutic diphenylcyclopropenone sensitization with weekly scalp DPC. TCRdb passed the RACE reads through MiXCR, listing each CDR3 protein once. The sample lists 200,000 to 300,000 distinct CDR3 sequences; over 8% were seen once. The sample in question was whole blood, obtained in connection with sensitization to the hapten diphenylcyclopropenone (DPC). The origin of the receptors is a woman aged 40 to 55 with alopecia areata. Some clones in this sample may be carry-over from other donors' samples.

This clonotype occurred a few times. V gene TRBV20-1 combines with J gene TRBJ2-1, with 10 bases matching TRBD2. The CDR3 loop spans 16 amino acids. V trimming: 2 bases; J trimming: 2 bases; junction bases outside the gene matches: 6. In germline, CDR1 is DFQATT, CDR2 SNEGSKA (reference sequence). CDR3 residues: CSARRLAGVAYNEQFF. Written as DNA, the CDR3 is TGCAGTGCTAGAAGGCTAGCGGGAGTCGCCTACAATGAGCAGTTCTTC.

This clonotype was seen more than once but under ten times. The chain links TRBV20-1 to TRBJ2-7; TRBD2 aligns across 10 bases. The CDR3 is made up of 14 amino acids. With 0 bases clipped from V and 7 bases from J, the junction kept 6 bases outside the gene matches. Germline CDR1 DFQATT, CDR2 SNEGSKA (reference sequence). DNA of the CDR3: TGCAGTGCTAGAGATCCAGCGGGAGGGAGAGAGCAGTACTTC. Translating it yields CSARDPAGGREQYF.

The sample holds a few counts of this clonotype. The V and J genes are TRBV12-3 or TRBV12-4 and TRBJ2-1, with TRBD1 matching over 7 bases. V dropped 6 bases and J dropped 2; count of bases not matched to a gene: 13. The CDR3 totals 17 residues. CDR3 residues: CASSSTTGTATYNEQFF. DNA of the CDR3: TGTGCCAGCAGCTCTACCACCGGGACAGCAACCTACAATGAGCAGTTCTTC.

The chain is built from TRBV5-1 and TRBJ1-2, with D unclear. The germline gives CDR1 SGHRS, CDR2 YFSETQ. The V and J ends lost 0 bases and 2 bases respectively, with 8 bases between them. There are 14 residues in the CDR3. CDR3: CASSLDRNNYGYTF. The CDR3 region has the DNA TGCGCCAGCAGCTTGGATCGGAACAACTATGGCTACACCTTC.

The J gene is TRBJ2-1, the V gene TRBV7-3; TRBD1 aligns across 7 bases. V was pared by 5 bases and J by 6 bases, with 4 bases of the junction left unmatched. CDR3 length equals 13 residues. The germline gives CDR1 SGHTA, CDR2 FQGTGA. CDR3 in amino acids: CASSRGQLNEQFF. CDR3 DNA: TGTGCCAGCAGCCGGGGACAGCTCAATGAGCAGTTCTTC.

For the CDR3, the DNA is TGTGCCAGCAGCCTACAGGGGAACTACGAGCAGTACTTC. Protein product: CASSLQGNYEQYF. This chain connects TRBV27 to TRBJ2-7; 7 nucleotides match TRBD1. This CDR3 has 13 amino acids. Germline V gene lookup returns CDR1 MNHEY and CDR2 SMNVEV (reference sequence). The ends lost 6 bases at V and 3 bases at J; junction bases unmatched: 5.

This clonotype was detected once. This chain uses TRBV29-1 with TRBJ1-1; D might be TRBD1 (5 bases). Deletions cut 7 bases from V and 11 bases from J, with 17 bases between. This CDR3 is 11 amino acids long. Germline V gene sequence: CDR1 SQVTM, CDR2 ANQGSEA. This CDR3 is CSGRGPKGAFF. For the CDR3, the DNA is TGCAGCGGAAGGGGTCCAAAGGGGGCTTTCTTT.

This clonotype has only a few counts. V usage is TRBV28 and J usage is TRBJ1-1; unclear D gene. This CDR3 contains 15 residues. V shed 6 bases and J shed 6 bases, with 20 bases lying between them. Germline V gene sequence: CDR1 MDHEN, CDR2 SYDVKM. CDR3 in amino acids: CASSQRHGGFPEAFF. CDR3 in DNA: TGTGCCAGCAGCCAGAGACATGGAGGGTTCCCTGAAGCTTTCTTT.

CDR3: CASSQGLLANGELFF. DNA for the CDR3: TGTGCCAGCAGCCAAGGCCTACTAGCGAACGGGGAGCTGTTTTTT. The gene calls are TRBV4-2 and TRBJ2-2; 7 bases are a match to TRBD2. Germline CDR1 and CDR2: LGHNA and YNFKEQ. The CDR3 extends over 15 amino acids. Trimming removed 1 base from V and 7 bases from J; junction bases left unmatched: 6.

The chain joins TRBV6-1 to TRBJ2-7; D not certain. The germline V gene has CDR1 MNHNS and CDR2 SASEGT. V lost 5 bases, J lost 7 bases, and 15 bases lay in between. The CDR3 has 13 amino acids. CDR3 in DNA: TGTGCCAGCAGTCTAGGATTTTTGGGAGAGCAGTACTTC. Translation gives CASSLGFLGEQYF.

A few counts support this clonotype. The rearrangement uses TRBV24-1 and TRBJ2-3; 8 bases align to TRBD1. The V and J ends lost 3 bases and 2 bases, in that order; junction bases with no gene match: 9. Germline CDR1 KGHDR, CDR2 SFDVKD. This CDR3 spans 17 amino acids. The chain's CDR3 is CATSDAQGAFLTDTQYF. CDR3 nucleotide sequence: TGTGCCACCAGTGATGCCCAGGGGGCCTTCCTCACAGATACGCAGTATTTT.

V usage is TRBV2 and J usage is TRBJ1-3; the D is unclear. This CDR3 has 12 amino acids. CDR1 SNHLY and CDR2 FYNNEI come from the germline V gene. Between the trimmed V and J ends, which lost 6 bases and 0 bases, there was a span of 3 bases. CDR3 DNA: TGTGCCAGCAGGGGCTCTGGAAACACCATATATTTT. Protein: CASRGSGNTIYF.

The chain has TRBV7-9 and TRBJ2-3; D gene ambiguous. The germline V gene encodes CDR1 SEHNR and CDR2 FQNEAQ (reference sequence). This CDR3 is built from 14 residues. Trimming cost V 2 bases and J 3 bases, with 9 bases left between them. CDR3 in DNA: TGTGCCAGCAGCTTAAGGACCCTTACAGATACGCAGTATTTT. Its translation is CASSLRTLTDTQYF.

The chain uses TRBV6-5 and TRBJ2-1; a possible D gene is TRBD2 (5 bases). Between the trimmed V and J ends, which lost 0 bases and 6 bases, there was a span of 18 bases. Germline loops: CDR1 MNHEY, CDR2 SVGAGI. The CDR3 runs to 17 residues. The CDR3 here is CASSYSSTSGGGNEQFF. The CDR3 DNA sequence: TGTGCCAGCAGTTACTCATCCACTAGTGGCGGTGGCAATGAGCAGTTCTTC.